This T cell receptor (beta chain) was sequenced for a study of CD8+CD57+ T cells in acquired aplastic anemia. Study-wide results and limits: Controls and patients did not differ significantly in CD8+ Simpson's diversity. It was found that more than 25 CD8+ CDR3 sequences were shared between patients and controls.

The template for TCR beta VDJ and CDR3 sequence profiling was genomic DNA. TCRdb analysed the reads with MiXCR anew, one entry per CDR3 protein. The repertoire holds 200,000 to 250,000 distinct CDR3 sequences, with 30% to 40% as singletons. This clonotype was detected many times. What it binds is not known. CDR1 is LNHDA, CDR2 SQIVND, per germline (reference sequence). This CDR3 has 12 residues. V was pared by 10 bases and J by 4 bases, with 4 bases of the junction left unmatched. Sequenced sample: sorted CD4+, CD8+, or CD8+CD57+ T cells (not recorded which) from PBMCs. The clonotype originates from a human donor in good health, serving as a control. The rearrangement uses TRBV19 and TRBJ1-5, with 7 bases identical to TRBD1. As DNA, the CDR3 is TGTGCCACAAGACAGGGAAATCAGCCCCAGCATTTT. Translated, it gives CATRQGNQPQHF.